This entry describes one T cell receptor (beta chain). Per the study methods: Nucleated cell counts were estimated from reference gene primer amplification. TCRdb keeps only in-frame clones here, not all; method: immunoSEQ multiplex PCR. The V and J calls and clone size are taken from that table; D and trimming were inferred from the DNA. Among over 120,000 clones listed, approximately 84% were seen once. The CDR3 is made up of 15 amino acids. The V gene end was trimmed by 8 bases and the J gene end by 1 base; junction bases not matched to a gene: 9. CDR1 and CDR2 from the germline V gene are SNHLY and FYNNEI. The sample belongs to a study of blood T cell repertoires in COVID-19. Study at large: The cDNA or gDNA used as material had been derived from T cells, B-cell-depleted T cells, or PBMCs.

V gene TRBV2 combines with J gene TRBJ2-3, with 7 bases that match TRBD2. This TCR came from a human donor with acute or convalescent COVID-19. The donor label of this sample is uncertain. The sample consisted of peripheral blood. The CDR3 is CASAFGGSGTDTQYF. CDR3 DNA: TGTGCCAGCGCATTTGGCGGGAGTGGCACAGATACGCAGTATTTT.